The rows below give T cell receptor beta chains drawn from one sample of a study of blood T cell repertoires in COVID-19. The assay was immunoSEQ multiplex PCR, and TCRdb's table has in-frame clones only and misses some. The data contain some 96,000 clones, approximately 80% of them singletons. Sequencing input: peripheral blood. These receptors were taken from a man aged 65-85 years with active or convalescent COVID-19. The CDR3 runs from the conserved cysteine through the conserved F or W. The D gene is left open where the match is weak. The size of a clone is reported for some rows only, either as once, few or many, or as a class for expanded clones.

clone_size: NA; j_call: TRBJ1-4; v_call: TRBV7-3; d_call: NA; cdr3_aa: CASSLTGQGNEKLFF; cdr3_nt: TGTGCCAGCAGCTTAACGGGGCAGGGTAATGAAAAACTGTTTTTT
clone_size: NA; j_call: TRBJ1-1; v_call: TRBV7-3; d_call: TRBD1; cdr3_aa: CASSPLQGAEAFF; cdr3_nt: TGTGCCAGCAGCCCATTACAGGGGGCTGAAGCTTTCTTT
clone_size: NA; j_call: TRBJ2-2; v_call: TRBV2; d_call: NA; cdr3_aa: CASILVADTGELFF; cdr3_nt: TGTGCCAGCATCCTAGTTGCGGACACCGGGGAGCTGTTTTTT
clone_size: NA; j_call: TRBJ2-7; v_call: TRBV19; d_call: TRBD1; cdr3_aa: CASSMHGQVGKYEQYF; cdr3_nt: TGTGCCAGTAGTATGCATGGACAGGTTGGGAAGTACGAGCAGTACTTC
clone_size: NA; j_call: TRBJ1-6; v_call: TRBV9; d_call: TRBD1; cdr3_aa: CASSPEDRGGSPLHF; cdr3_nt: TGTGCCAGCAGCCCTGAGGACAGGGGCGGTTCACCCCTCCACTTT
clone_size: NA; j_call: TRBJ2-7; v_call: TRBV4-1; d_call: TRBD2; cdr3_aa: CASSQDGTSGYEQYF; cdr3_nt: TGCGCCAGCAGCCAAGATGGGACTAGCGGCTACGAGCAGTACTTC
clone_size: NA; j_call: TRBJ2-7; v_call: TRBV18; d_call: TRBD2; cdr3_aa: CASSPTGGNEQYF; cdr3_nt: TGTGCCAGCTCCCCCACGGGAGGGAACGAGCAGTACTTC
clone_size: NA; j_call: TRBJ2-1; v_call: TRBV4-3; d_call: NA; cdr3_aa: CASSSAYNEQFF; cdr3_nt: TGCGCCAGCAGCAGCGCCTACAATGAGCAGTTCTTC
clone_size: NA; j_call: TRBJ2-3; v_call: TRBV5-6; d_call: NA; cdr3_aa: CASSFNTDTQYF; cdr3_nt: TGTGCCAGCAGCTTCAACACAGATACGCAGTATTTT
clone_size: NA; j_call: TRBJ1-5; v_call: TRBV5-6; d_call: NA; cdr3_aa: CASSLKGEGSQHF; cdr3_nt: TGTGCCAGCAGCTTAAAGGGGGAAGGGTCCCAGCATTTT
clone_size: NA; j_call: TRBJ1-2; v_call: TRBV24-1; d_call: TRBD1; cdr3_aa: CATSDDREPLGYTF; cdr3_nt: TGTGCCACCAGTGATGACAGGGAGCCCCTTGGCTACACCTTC
clone_size: NA; j_call: TRBJ1-3; v_call: TRBV29-1; d_call: NA; cdr3_aa: CSVEDQAGEGNTIYF; cdr3_nt: TGCAGCGTTGAAGATCAGGCAGGGGAAGGAAACACCATATATTTT
clone_size: NA; j_call: TRBJ1-3; v_call: TRBV5-1; d_call: NA; cdr3_aa: CASSSDGDSGNTIYF; cdr3_nt: TGCGCCAGCAGCTCCGACGGAGACTCTGGAAACACCATATATTTT
clone_size: NA; j_call: TRBJ1-1; v_call: TRBV5-1; d_call: TRBD1; cdr3_aa: CASSPAGRDRVNAFF; cdr3_nt: TGCGCCAGCAGCCCGGCGGGTCGGGACAGGGTGAACGCTTTCTTT
clone_size: NA; j_call: TRBJ1-2; v_call: TRBV7-9; d_call: TRBD1; cdr3_aa: CASSFGQVYGYTF; cdr3_nt: TGTGCCAGCAGTTTCGGACAGGTCTATGGCTACACCTTC
clone_size: NA; j_call: TRBJ2-5; v_call: TRBV5-4; d_call: TRBD2; cdr3_aa: CASSLGTSGQETQYF; cdr3_nt: TGTGCCAGCAGCTTGGGCACTAGCGGCCAAGAGACCCAGTACTTC
clone_size: NA; j_call: TRBJ1-6; v_call: TRBV7-2; d_call: NA; cdr3_aa: CASSRDIYNSPLHF; cdr3_nt: TGTGCCAGCAGCAGGGACATCTATAATTCACCCCTCCACTTT
clone_size: NA; j_call: TRBJ2-3; v_call: TRBV19; d_call: TRBD1; cdr3_aa: CATSGGTGGHPTTDTQYF; cdr3_nt: TGTGCCACTTCAGGAGGGACAGGGGGGCACCCAACCACAGATACGCAGTATTTT
clone_size: NA; j_call: TRBJ2-7; v_call: TRBV4-1; d_call: NA; cdr3_aa: CASSQSNRVMDEQYF; cdr3_nt: TGCGCCAGCAGCCAATCGAACAGGGTAATGGACGAGCAGTACTTC
clone_size: NA; j_call: TRBJ1-4; v_call: TRBV27; d_call: TRBD1; cdr3_aa: CASSPWTGQNEKLFF; cdr3_nt: TGTGCCAGCAGTCCCTGGACAGGGCAAAATGAAAAACTGTTTTTT
clone_size: NA; j_call: TRBJ2-2; v_call: TRBV18; d_call: TRBD2; cdr3_aa: CASSFTSGRTTGELFF; cdr3_nt: TGTGCCAGCTCATTTACTAGCGGGAGGACCACCGGGGAGCTGTTTTTT
clone_size: NA; j_call: TRBJ2-1; v_call: TRBV7-2; d_call: NA; cdr3_aa: CASSLTSWDEQFF; cdr3_nt: TGTGCCAGCAGCTTGACTAGTTGGGATGAGCAGTTCTTC
clone_size: once; j_call: TRBJ2-1; v_call: TRBV15; d_call: NA; cdr3_aa: CATSRDLGAGEQFF; cdr3_nt: TGTGCCACCAGCAGAGATTTGGGAGCAGGCGAGCAGTTCTTC
clone_size: once; j_call: TRBJ2-7; v_call: TRBV6-5; d_call: NA; cdr3_aa: CASSYDRYHEQYF; cdr3_nt: TGTGCCAGCAGCTATGACAGGTACCACGAGCAGTACTTC
clone_size: NA; j_call: TRBJ2-7; v_call: TRBV10-3; d_call: TRBD2; cdr3_aa: CAISEVGGTYEQYF; cdr3_nt: TGTGCCATCAGTGAGGTCGGGGGGACCTACGAGCAGTACTTC
clone_size: NA; j_call: TRBJ1-1; v_call: TRBV19; d_call: TRBD1; cdr3_aa: CASSVFGRTGTMNTEAFF; cdr3_nt: TGTGCCAGTAGTGTTTTTGGCAGGACAGGGACCATGAACACTGAAGCTTTCTTT
clone_size: NA; j_call: TRBJ2-5; v_call: TRBV5-4; d_call: TRBD1; cdr3_aa: CASSTSQGERRETQYF; cdr3_nt: TGTGCCAGCAGCACCTCACAGGGGGAACGTCGAGAGACCCAGTACTTC
clone_size: NA; j_call: TRBJ1-2; v_call: TRBV27; d_call: NA; cdr3_aa: CASTLPWGRDGDGYTF; cdr3_nt: TGTGCCAGCACCCTTCCCTGGGGGAGGGATGGCGATGGCTACACCTTC
clone_size: NA; j_call: TRBJ2-3; v_call: TRBV13; d_call: NA; cdr3_aa: CASSLGGGADTQYF; cdr3_nt: TGTGCCAGCAGCTTGGGGGGGGGCGCAGATACGCAGTATTTT